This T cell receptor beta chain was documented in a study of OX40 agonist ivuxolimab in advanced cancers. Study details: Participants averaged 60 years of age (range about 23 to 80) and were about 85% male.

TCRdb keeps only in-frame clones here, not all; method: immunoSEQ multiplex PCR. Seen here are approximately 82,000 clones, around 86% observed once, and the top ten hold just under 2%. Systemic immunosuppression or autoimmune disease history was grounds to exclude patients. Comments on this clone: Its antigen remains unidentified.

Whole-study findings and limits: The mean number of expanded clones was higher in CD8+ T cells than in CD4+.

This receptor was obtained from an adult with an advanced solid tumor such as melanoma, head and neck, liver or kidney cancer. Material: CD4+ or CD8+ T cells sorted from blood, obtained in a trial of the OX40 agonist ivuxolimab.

The CDR3 loop is CASSQGTANEKLFF. The CDR3 DNA is TGTGCCAGCAGCCAGGGGACAGCTAATGAAAAACTGTTTTTT. This chain links TRBV6-1 with TRBJ1-4; TRBD1 aligns across 7 bases. The CDR3 spans 14 residues. V was pared by 6 bases and J by 3 bases, with 4 bases of the junction left unmatched. From germline, CDR1 is MNHNS and CDR2 SASEGT.